The rows below give T cell receptor beta chains drawn from one sample of a study of metastatic and nonmetastatic thyroid tumors. TCRdb reprocessed the PCR reads using MiXCR. The table includes fewer than 35,000 clones, around 32% detected once. Sequencing input: blood. The receptors here all came from a female donor with papillary thyroid cancer or a benign thyroid nodule (not recorded which). Some clones in this sample may be carry-over from other donors' samples. The CDR3 runs from the conserved cysteine through the conserved F or W. A D gene is named only where the DNA matches it firmly. The size field is filled for only some rows; it gives once, few, many or a size class.

cdr3_nt cdr3_aa clone_size j_call d_call v_call
TGTGCCAGCAGCTTGGACAGTAAAGAGAACACTGAAGCTTTCTTT CASSLDSKENTEAFF many TRBJ1-1 . TRBV5-4
TGTGCCAGTAGTATTAGAGGGGACTTCAATCAGCCCCAGCATTTT CASSIRGDFNQPQHF . TRBJ1-5 . TRBV19
TGCAGTGCTAGAGATAGAGGGGGACAGGCGCCCTACGAGCAGTACTTC CSARDRGGQAPYEQYF many TRBJ2-7 TRBD1 TRBV20-1
TGTGCCAGCAGTTACGGGGCGCCACTAGCGGGAAGGGGGGGCAATGAGCAGTTCTTC CASSYGAPLAGRGGNEQFF . TRBJ2-1 TRBD2 TRBV6-2/TRBV6-3
TGCGCCAGCAGCTTGGTGGGGACACAAGGGGGGCAAGAGACCCAGTACTTC CASSLVGTQGGQETQYF few TRBJ2-5 . TRBV5-1
TGCGCCAGCAGTGAGGCGCAGGGAAATGGCTACACCTTC CASSEAQGNGYTF . TRBJ1-2 . TRBV10-2
TGCGCCAGCAGCCCGGACGGGACAGGGGGCTGGGACTATAATTCACCCCTCCACTTT CASSPDGTGGWDYNSPLHF many TRBJ1-6 TRBD1 TRBV5-1
TGTGCCGGCACCCAGGACGGGGAGCTGTTTTTT CAGTQDGELFF once TRBJ2-2 . TRBV13
TGTGCCAGCCGTGAGGCGTGGAATGAAGCTATCTTT CASREAWNEAIF . TRBJ1-1 . TRBV12-3/TRBV12-4
TGCAGTGCTTCAGGTCAGGATAACTATGGCTACACCTTC CSASGQDNYGYTF many TRBJ1-2 . TRBV20-1
TGTGCCAGCAGCCGCGCTGGACGGTGCTACGAGCAGTACTTC CASSRAGRCYEQYF once TRBJ2-7 . TRBV7-9
TGCAGTGCTTGGACAGGGGTCCTCAATCAGCCCCAGCATTTT CSAWTGVLNQPQHF . TRBJ1-5 TRBD1 TRBV20-1
TGTGCCAGTAGTATAAATGGCGAAGTCTATGGCTACACATTC CASSINGEVYGYTF . TRBJ1-2 . TRBV19
TGCGCCAGCAGCCCGAATGAGCCAAACTACGAGCAGTACTTC CASSPNEPNYEQYF . TRBJ2-7 . TRBV4-1
TGTGCCAGCAGTGGATTTCCGTTTGGGAGGACTGAAGCTTTCTTT CASSGFPFGRTEAFF many TRBJ1-1 . TRBV12-3/TRBV12-4
TGTGCCAGCAGTGAAGAAGGGACAGGGGGCGTCCTCTATGGCTACACCTTC CASSEEGTGGVLYGYTF few TRBJ1-2 TRBD1 TRBV6-1
TGCAGTGCTAGAGTTGGATTGGGAGGGAGGAATGAGCAGTTCTTC CSARVGLGGRNEQFF . TRBJ2-1 TRBD2 TRBV20-1
TGCAGTGCTATCGTGAACTACGAGCAGTACTTC CSAIVNYEQYF . TRBJ2-7 . TRBV20-1
TGTGCCTGGTCCGGGACAGGGAAATATGGTCAGCCCCAGCATTTT CAWSGTGKYGQPQHF . TRBJ1-5 TRBD1 TRBV30
TGTGCCAGCAGTTCAACAGACCTCGAGACCCAGTACTTC CASSSTDLETQYF few TRBJ2-5 . TRBV28
TGTTCGTGGAGGGGGAAGGGATGGACTGAAGCTTACTTT CSWRGKGWTEAYF . TRBJ1-1 . TRBV30
TGTGCCATCAGTGAGTCTTTGCGTAGGGAAGAGAACCAGTACTTC CAISESLRREENQYF . TRBJ2-5 . TRBV10-3